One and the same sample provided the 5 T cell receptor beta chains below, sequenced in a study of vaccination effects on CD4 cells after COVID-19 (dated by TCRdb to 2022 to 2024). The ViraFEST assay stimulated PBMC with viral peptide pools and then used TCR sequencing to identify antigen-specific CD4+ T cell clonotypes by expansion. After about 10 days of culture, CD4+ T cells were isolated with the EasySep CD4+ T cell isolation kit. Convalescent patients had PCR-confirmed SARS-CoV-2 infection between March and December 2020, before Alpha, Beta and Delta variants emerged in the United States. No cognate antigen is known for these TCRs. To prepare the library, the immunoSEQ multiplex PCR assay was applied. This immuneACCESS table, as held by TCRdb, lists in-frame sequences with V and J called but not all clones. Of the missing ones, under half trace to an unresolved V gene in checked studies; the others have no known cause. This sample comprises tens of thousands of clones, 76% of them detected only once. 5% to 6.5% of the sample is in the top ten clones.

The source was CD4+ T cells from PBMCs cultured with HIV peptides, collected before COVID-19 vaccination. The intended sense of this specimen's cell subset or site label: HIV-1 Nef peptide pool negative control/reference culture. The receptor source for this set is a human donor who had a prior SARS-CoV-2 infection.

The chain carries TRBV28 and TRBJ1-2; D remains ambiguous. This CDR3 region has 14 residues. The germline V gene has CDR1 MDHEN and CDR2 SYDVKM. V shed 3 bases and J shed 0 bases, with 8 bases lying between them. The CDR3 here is CASSLGHSNYGYTF. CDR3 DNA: TGTGCCAGCAGTTTGGGCCACTCTAACTATGGCTACACCTTC.

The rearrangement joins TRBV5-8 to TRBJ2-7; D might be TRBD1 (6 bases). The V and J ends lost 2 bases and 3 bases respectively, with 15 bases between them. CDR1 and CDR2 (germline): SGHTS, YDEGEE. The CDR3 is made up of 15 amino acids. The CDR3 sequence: CASSLAHRVLYEQYF. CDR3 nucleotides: TGTGCCAGCAGCTTAGCCCACAGGGTTCTCTACGAGCAGTACTTC.

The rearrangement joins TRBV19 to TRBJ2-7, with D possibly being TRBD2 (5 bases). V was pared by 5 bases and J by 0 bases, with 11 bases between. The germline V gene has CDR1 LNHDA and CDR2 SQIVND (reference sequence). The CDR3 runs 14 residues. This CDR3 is CASSEGWSSYEQYF. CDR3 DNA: TGTGCCAGTAGTGAGGGATGGAGCTCCTACGAGCAGTACTTC.

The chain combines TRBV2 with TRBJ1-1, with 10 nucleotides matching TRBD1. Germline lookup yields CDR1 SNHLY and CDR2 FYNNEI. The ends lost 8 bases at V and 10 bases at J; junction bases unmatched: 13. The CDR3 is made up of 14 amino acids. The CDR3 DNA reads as TGTGCCAGCGTGTGGGGACAGGGGTTCTCTGGAGCTTTCTTT. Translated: CASVWGQGFSGAFF.

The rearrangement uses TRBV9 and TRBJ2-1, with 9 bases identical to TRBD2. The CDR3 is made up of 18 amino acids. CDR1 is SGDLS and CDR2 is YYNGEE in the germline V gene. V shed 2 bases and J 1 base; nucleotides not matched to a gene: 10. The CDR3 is CASSVLSGGLGSYNEQFF. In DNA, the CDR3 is TGTGCCAGCAGCGTCCTCAGCGGGGGGTTAGGGTCCTACAATGAGCAGTTCTTC.